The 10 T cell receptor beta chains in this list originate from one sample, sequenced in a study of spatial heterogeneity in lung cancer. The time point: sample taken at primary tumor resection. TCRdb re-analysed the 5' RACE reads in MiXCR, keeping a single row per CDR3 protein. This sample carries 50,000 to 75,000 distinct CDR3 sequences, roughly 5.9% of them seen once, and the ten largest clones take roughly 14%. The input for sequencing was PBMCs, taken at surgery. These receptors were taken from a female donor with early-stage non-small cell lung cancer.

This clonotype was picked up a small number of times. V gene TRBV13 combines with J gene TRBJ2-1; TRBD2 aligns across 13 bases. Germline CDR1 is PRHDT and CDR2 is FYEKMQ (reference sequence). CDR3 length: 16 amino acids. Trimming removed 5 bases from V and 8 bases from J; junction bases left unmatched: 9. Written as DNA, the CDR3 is TGTGCCAGCAGCGTACTTACTAGCGGGAGGGGGGATGAGCAGTTCTTC. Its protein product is CASSVLTSGRGDEQFF.

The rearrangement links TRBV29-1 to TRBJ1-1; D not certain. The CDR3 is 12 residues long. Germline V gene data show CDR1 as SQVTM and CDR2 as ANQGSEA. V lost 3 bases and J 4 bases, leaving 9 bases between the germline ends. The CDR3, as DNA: TGCAGCGTTGAGGGCGAGGGCACTGAAGCTTTCTTT. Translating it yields CSVEGEGTEAFF.

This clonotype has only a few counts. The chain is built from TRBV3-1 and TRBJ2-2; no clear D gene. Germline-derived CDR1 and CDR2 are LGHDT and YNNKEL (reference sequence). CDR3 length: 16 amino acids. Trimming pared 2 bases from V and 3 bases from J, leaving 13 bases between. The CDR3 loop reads CASSQRPGGDTGELFF. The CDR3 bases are TGTGCCAGCAGCCAAAGGCCAGGCGGTGACACCGGGGAGCTGTTTTTT.

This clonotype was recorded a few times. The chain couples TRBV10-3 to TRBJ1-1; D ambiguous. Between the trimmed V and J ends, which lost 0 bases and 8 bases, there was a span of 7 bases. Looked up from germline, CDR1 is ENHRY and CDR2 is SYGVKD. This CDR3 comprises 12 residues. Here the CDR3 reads CAISESGSEAFF. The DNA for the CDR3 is TGTGCCATCAGTGAGTCTGGCAGCGAAGCTTTCTTT.

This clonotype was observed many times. The CDR3 DNA reads TGTGCCAGCCGAATATCAACAGGGGCCGTTAATGAAAAACTGTTTTTT. It codes for CASRISTGAVNEKLFF. This chain links TRBV6-1 with TRBJ1-4; 7 nucleotides align to TRBD1. The junction had 13 bases not matched to a gene; V was cut back by 8 bases and J by 4 bases. Germline V gene sequence: CDR1 MNHNS, CDR2 SASEGT. CDR3 length: 16 residues.

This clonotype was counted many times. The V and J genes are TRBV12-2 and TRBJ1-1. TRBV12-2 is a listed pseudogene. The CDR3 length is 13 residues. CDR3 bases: TGTGCAAGTCGCTTAATAGGGTGGACTGAAGCTTTCTTT. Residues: CASRLIGWTEAFF.

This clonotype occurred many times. In DNA form, the CDR3 reads TGTGCCAGCAGCCCGACTAGCGGGAGGGCAACCGGGGAGCTGTTTTTT. Protein product: CASSPTSGRATGELFF. This chain uses TRBV11-3 with TRBJ2-2; 14 nucleotides match TRBD2. J was trimmed by 5 bases and V by 5 bases; bases with no gene match: 4. The germline CDR1 and CDR2 sequences are SGHNT and YENEEA. CDR3 length: 16 amino acids.

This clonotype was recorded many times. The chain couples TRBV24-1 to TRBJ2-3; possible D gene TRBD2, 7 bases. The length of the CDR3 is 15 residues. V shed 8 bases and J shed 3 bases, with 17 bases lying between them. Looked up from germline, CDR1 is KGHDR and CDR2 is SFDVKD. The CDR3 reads CATTEGGPGTDTQYF. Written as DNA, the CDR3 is TGTGCCACCACGGAGGGGGGGCCGGGGACAGATACGCAGTATTTT.

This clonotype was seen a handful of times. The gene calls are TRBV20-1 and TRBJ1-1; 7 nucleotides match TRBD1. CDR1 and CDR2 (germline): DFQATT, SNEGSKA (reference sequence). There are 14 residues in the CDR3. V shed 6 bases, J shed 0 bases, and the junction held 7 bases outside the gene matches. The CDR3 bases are TGCAGTGCCCCCCTGAGGGGGCTGAACACTGAAGCTTTCTTT. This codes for CSAPLRGLNTEAFF.

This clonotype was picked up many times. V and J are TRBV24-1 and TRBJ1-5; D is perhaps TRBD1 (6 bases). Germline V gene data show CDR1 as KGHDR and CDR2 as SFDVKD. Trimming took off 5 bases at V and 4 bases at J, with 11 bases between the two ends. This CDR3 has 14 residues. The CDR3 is CATSVQGQNQPQHF. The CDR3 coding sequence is TGTGCCACCAGTGTCCAGGGGCAGAATCAGCCCCAGCATTTT.